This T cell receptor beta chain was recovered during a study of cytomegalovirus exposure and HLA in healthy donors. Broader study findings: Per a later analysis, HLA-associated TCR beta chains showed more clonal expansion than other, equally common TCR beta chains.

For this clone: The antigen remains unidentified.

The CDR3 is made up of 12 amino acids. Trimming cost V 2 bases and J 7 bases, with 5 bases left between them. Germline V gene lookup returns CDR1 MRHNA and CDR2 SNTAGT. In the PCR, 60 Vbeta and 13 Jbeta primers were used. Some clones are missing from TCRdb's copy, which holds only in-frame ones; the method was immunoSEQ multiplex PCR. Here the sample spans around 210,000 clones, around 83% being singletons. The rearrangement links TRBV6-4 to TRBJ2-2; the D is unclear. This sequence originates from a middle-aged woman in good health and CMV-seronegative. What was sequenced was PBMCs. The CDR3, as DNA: TGTGCCAGCAGTGACGAGCACGGGGAGCTGTTTTTT. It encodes CASSDEHGELFF.